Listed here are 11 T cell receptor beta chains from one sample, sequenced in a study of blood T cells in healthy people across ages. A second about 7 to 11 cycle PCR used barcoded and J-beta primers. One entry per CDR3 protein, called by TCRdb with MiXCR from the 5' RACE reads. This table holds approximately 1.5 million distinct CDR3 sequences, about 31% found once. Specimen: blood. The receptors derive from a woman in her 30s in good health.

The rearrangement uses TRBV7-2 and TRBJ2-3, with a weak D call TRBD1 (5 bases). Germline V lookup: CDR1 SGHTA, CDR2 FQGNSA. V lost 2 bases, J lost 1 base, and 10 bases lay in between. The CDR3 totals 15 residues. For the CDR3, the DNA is TGTGCCAGCAGCTTAAATCGCAGGGGCACAGATACGCAGTATTTT. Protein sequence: CASSLNRRGTDTQYF.

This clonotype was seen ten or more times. CDR3 region: CAISGVGREGREQYF. The CDR3 DNA reads TGTGCCATCAGTGGTGTTGGGCGGGAGGGTCGAGAGCAGTACTTC. The gene calls are TRBV10-3 and TRBJ2-7; the match to TRBD2 covers 9 bases. The CDR3 has 15 amino acids. Germline CDR1 ENHRY, CDR2 SYGVKD. V shed 4 bases and J 7 bases; nucleotides not matched to a gene: 11.

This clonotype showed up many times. In DNA form, the CDR3 reads TGTGCCATCAGTCTTGGGACTAGCACAGATACGCAGTATTTT. It encodes CAISLGTSTDTQYF. The V gene is TRBV10-3, the J gene TRBJ2-3; perhaps TRBD2 as D (6 bases). V was pared by 5 bases and J by 0 bases, with 9 bases between. The CDR3 has 14 residues. Germline V CDR1 and CDR2: ENHRY, SYGVKD.

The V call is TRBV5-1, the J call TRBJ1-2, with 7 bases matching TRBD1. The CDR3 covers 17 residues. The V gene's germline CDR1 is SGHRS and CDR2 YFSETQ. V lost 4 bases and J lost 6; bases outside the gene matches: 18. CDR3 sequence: CASSRDPATGRADGYTF. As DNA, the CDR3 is TGCGCCAGCAGCCGCGACCCGGCGACAGGGAGGGCGGATGGCTACACCTTC.

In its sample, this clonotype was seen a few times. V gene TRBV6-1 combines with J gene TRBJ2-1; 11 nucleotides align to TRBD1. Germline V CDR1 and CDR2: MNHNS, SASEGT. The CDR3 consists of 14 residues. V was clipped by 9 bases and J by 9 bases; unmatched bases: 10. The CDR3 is CASTGQGAGGEQFF. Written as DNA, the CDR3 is TGTGCCAGTACTGGACAGGGGGCGGGCGGTGAGCAGTTCTTC.

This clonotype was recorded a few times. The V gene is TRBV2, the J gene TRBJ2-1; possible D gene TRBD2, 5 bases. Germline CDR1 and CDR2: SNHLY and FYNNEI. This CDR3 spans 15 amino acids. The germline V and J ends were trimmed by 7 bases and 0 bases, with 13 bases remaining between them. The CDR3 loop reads CASKMERLSYNEQFF. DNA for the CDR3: TGTGCCAGCAAGATGGAGCGGCTCTCCTACAATGAGCAGTTCTTC.

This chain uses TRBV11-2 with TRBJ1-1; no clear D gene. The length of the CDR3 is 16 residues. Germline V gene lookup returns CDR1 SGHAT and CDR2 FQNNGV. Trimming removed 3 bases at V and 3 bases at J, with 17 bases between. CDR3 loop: CASSLGRTGTDTEAFF. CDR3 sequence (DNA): TGTGCCAGCAGCTTGGGTCGGACGGGTACGGACACTGAAGCTTTCTTT.

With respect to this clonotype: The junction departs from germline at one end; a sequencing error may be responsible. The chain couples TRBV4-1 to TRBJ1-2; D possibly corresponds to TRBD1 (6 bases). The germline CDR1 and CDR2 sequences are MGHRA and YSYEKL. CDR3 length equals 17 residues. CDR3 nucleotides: TGCGCAAGCAGCCAAGAAAGAGGGGGAATTGGGACGGATGGCTACACCTTC. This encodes CASSQERGGIGTDGYTF.

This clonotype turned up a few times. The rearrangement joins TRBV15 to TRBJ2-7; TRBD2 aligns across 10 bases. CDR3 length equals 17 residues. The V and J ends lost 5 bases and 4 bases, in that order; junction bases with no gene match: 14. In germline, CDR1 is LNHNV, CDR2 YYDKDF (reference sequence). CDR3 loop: CATSLSGRTSPNYEQYF. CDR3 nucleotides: TGTGCCACCAGCCTTAGCGGGAGGACCTCACCTAATTACGAGCAGTACTTC.

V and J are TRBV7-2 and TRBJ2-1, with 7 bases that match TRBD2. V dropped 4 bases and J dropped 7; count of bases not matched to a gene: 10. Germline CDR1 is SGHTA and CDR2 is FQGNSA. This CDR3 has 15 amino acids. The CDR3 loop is CASSSSTLGGNEQFF. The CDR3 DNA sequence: TGTGCCAGCAGCTCCAGCACACTCGGGGGGAATGAGCAGTTCTTC.

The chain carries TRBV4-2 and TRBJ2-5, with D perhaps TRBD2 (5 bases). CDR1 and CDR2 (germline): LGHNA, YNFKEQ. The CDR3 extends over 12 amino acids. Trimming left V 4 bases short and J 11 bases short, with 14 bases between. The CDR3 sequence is CASSRRGCGQYF. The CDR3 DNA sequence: TGTGCCAGCAGCCGGAGAGGGTGCGGGCAGTACTTC.